The clone carrying this TCR beta chain showed up many times. What it binds is not known. The data were taken from a study of prognosis after radiotherapy for stage I lung cancer. Study-wide context: Participants consisted of stage I non-small cell lung cancer patients, who were enrolled between 2018 and early 2019. SBRT spanned 3 to 5 fractions, reaching a biologically effective dose of at least 100 Gy. The study's findings and limits: The way patients used TRBV and TRBJ genes reportedly differed depending on whether they had metastases.

Germline loops: CDR1 KGHSH, CDR2 LQKENI. The J segment lost 5 bases and the V segment lost 3 bases, leaving 5 bases of the junction unmatched. The CDR3 has 15 residues. Multiplex PCR, run in two rounds, amplified TCR beta CDR3 from genomic DNA. The first PCR round targeted every TRBV and TRBJ gene with specific primers. TCRdb called the multiplex PCR reads again in MiXCR, with one record for every CDR3 protein. The sample has over 25,000 distinct CDR3 sequences; 40% to 55% are singletons. Sequenced here: PBMCs, sampled before or after stereotactic body radiation therapy (not recorded which). The TCR originated in a donor aged 50 or older with non-small cell lung cancer. This chain joins TRBV18 and TRBJ2-7, with 12 bases fitting TRBD1. In nucleotides, the CDR3 is TGTGCCAGCTCACCGACGGGACAGGGGGCCCACGAGCAGTACTTC. Its protein product is CASSPTGQGAHEQYF.